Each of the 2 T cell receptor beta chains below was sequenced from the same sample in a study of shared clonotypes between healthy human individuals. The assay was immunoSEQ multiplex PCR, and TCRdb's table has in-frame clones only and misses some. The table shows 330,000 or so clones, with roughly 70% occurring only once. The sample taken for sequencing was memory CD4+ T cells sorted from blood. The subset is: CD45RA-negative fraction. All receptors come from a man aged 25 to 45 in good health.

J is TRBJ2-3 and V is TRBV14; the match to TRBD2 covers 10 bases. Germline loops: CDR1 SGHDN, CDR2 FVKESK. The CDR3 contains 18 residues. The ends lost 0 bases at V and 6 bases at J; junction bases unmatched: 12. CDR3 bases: TGTGCCAGCAGCCAAGATTATTGGACTAGCGGTCGCGGGGATACGCAGTATTTT. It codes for CASSQDYWTSGRGDTQYF.

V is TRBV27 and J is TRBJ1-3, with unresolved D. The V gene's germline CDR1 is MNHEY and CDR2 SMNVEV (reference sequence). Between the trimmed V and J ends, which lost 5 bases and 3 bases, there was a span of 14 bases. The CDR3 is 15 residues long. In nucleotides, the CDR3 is TGTGCCAGCAGTCCCGCCCCCCGTCTTGGAAACACCATATATTTT. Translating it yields CASSPAPRLGNTIYF.